What follows are 7 T cell receptor beta chains derived from one specimen sequenced in a study of T-cell reconstitution after alpha-beta-depleted transplantation in children (dated by TCRdb to the mid-2010s). The library was built by means of PCR. The sequencer was an Illumina HiSeq 2500. Molecular barcoding was employed in the preparation of TCR libraries, with unique molecular identifiers being used to normalize TCRbeta repertoire quantification. Using fastp at Q25 and MiXCR, TCRdb reprocessed the public reads and kept productive beta chains. When rows share a CDR3 protein, they turn into one entry using the most common DNA and genes. Recorded for this sample are some 600,000 distinct CDR3 sequences; around 16% of them occurred a single time. The ten largest clones capture about 1.1% of the sample. The sample was PBMCs from the stem cell graft donor, taken from the stem cell graft. All receptors derive from a human donor who donated a stem cell graft to a child with acute myeloid leukemia.

Written as DNA, the CDR3 is TGTGCCAGCAGTTACTCGATAGGCTATAATGAAAAACTGTTTTTT. Translating it yields CASSYSIGYNEKLFF. This chain links TRBV6-5 with TRBJ1-4; D remains ambiguous. This CDR3 spans 15 amino acids. Trimming stripped 0 bases from V and 4 bases from J, with 9 bases between. Germline lookup yields CDR1 MNHEY and CDR2 SVGAGI.

A remark on this clonotype: This may come from a read error, since a much larger clone is one base off. CDR3 coding DNA: TGTGCCAGCAGTTTACCGAGACAGACCTCCTACGAGCAGTACGTC. Its protein product is CASSLPRQTSYEQYV. The rearrangement links TRBV27 to TRBJ2-7, with a tentative D call TRBD1 (5 bases). Trimming took off 2 bases at V and 0 bases at J, with 11 bases between the two ends. The length of the CDR3 is 15 residues. Germline V lookup: CDR1 MNHEY, CDR2 SMNVEV (reference sequence).

Comment on this clonotype: A read error is possible here, since a much larger clone lies one base away. This rearrangement joins TRBV10-3 to TRBJ1-1; no reliable D call. V was shortened by 1 base and J by 4 bases, with 10 bases between the two germline ends. Germline CDR1 reads ENHRY; CDR2 reads SYGVKD. The CDR3 extends over 14 amino acids. The CDR3 region is CAISELAAGTEAFF. DNA of the CDR3: TGTGCCATCAGTGAGTTAGCAGCGGGCACTGAAGCTTTCTTT.

The CDR3 region has the DNA TGCGCCAGCAGCCACTCCGGGACAGGGGGCGAAGATTATCTCTCGGGCATTTCACCCCTCCACTTT. This codes for CASSHSGTGGEDYLSGISPLHF. The chain links TRBV4-3 to TRBJ1-6, with 12 bases matching TRBD1. After removal of 3 bases from V and 9 bases from J, the junction contained 24 bases not matched to a gene. The V gene's germline CDR1 is LGHNA and CDR2 YSLEER. The CDR3 contains 22 residues.

This chain uses TRBV11-3 with TRBJ2-2; no clear D. CDR3 length: 17 amino acids. The V end lost 4 bases, the J end lost 0 bases, and 15 bases lay between the germline ends. CDR1 is SGHNT and CDR2 is YENEEA in the germline V gene. The CDR3 loop reads CASSSPETKANTGELFF. The CDR3 region has the DNA TGTGCCAGCAGCTCCCCCGAGACGAAGGCGAACACCGGGGAGCTGTTTTTT.

The chain employs TRBV20-1 and TRBJ1-1; D unresolved. Germline V lookup: CDR1 DFQATT, CDR2 SNEGSKA (reference sequence). The CDR3 totals 12 residues. The ends were cut back, 5 bases at V and 0 bases at J, with 7 bases in the middle. The CDR3 is CSAPPVNTEAFF. The CDR3 nucleotides read TGCAGTGCTCCACCAGTGAACACTGAAGCTTTCTTT.

About this clonotype itself: A single base separates this from a much larger clone, so it may be a read error. The V call is TRBV29-1, the J call TRBJ2-3; D uncertain. Trimming removed 1 base at V and 0 bases at J, with 8 bases between. The CDR3 is 14 amino acids. Germline V lookup: CDR1 SQVTM, CDR2 ANQGSEA. CDR3 loop: CSVEGKESTDTQYF. CDR3 DNA: TGCAGCGTTGAAGGGAAGGAAAGCACAGATACGCAGTATTTT.